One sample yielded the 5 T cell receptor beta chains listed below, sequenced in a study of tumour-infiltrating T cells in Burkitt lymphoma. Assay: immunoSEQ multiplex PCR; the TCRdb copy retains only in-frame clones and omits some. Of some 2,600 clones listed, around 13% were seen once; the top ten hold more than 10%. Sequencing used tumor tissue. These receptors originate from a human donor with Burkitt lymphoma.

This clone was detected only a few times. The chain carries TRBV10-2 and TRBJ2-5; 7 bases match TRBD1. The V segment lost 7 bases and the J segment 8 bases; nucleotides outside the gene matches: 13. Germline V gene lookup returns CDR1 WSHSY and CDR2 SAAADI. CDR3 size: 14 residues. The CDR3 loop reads CASNERLTGPTQYF. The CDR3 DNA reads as TGCGCCAGCAATGAACGCTTGACAGGGCCCACCCAGTACTTC.

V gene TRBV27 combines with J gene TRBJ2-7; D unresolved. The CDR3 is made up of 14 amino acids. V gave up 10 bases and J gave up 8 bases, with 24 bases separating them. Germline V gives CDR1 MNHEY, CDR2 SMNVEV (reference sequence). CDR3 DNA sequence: TGTGCCACCCGCCGGACGGTATACCCGTACAAGCAGTACTTC. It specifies CATRRTVYPYKQYF.

CDR3 coding DNA: TGTGCCAGCAGTTTAATGCGGCTTGTGCAGGGCTTAGGGATTTTTGGTCAGCCCCAGCATTTT. Encoded protein: CASSLMRLVQGLGIFGQPQHF. The chain joins TRBV28 to TRBJ1-5; D is possibly TRBD1 (5 bases). V lost 2 bases to trimming and J lost 6 bases, with 32 bases between them. This CDR3 is built from 21 residues. Germline loops: CDR1 MDHEN, CDR2 SYDVKM.

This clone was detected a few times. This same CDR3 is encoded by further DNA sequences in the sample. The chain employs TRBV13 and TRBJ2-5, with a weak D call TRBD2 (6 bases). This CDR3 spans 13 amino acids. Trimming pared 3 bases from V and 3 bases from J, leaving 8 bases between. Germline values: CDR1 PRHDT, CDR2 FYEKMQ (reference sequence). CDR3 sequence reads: CASSLREEETQYF. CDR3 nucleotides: TGTGCCAGCAGCTTGCGGGAAGAAGAGACCCAGTACTTC.

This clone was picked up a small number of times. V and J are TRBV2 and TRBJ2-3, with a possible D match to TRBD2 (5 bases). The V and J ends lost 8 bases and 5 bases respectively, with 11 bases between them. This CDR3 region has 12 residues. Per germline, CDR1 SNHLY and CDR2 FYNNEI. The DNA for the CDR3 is TGTGCCAGCGAGCGTCGGGGAGATACGCAGTATTTT. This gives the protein CASERRGDTQYF.